This T cell receptor (beta chain) was sequenced during a study of T cells in Graves' hyperthyroidism and ophthalmopathy (dated by TCRdb to between 2017 and 2020). With regard to the full study: Peripheral blood was sampled at the time of initial diagnosis, prior to any treatment. To identify TCR V-J signatures that set the groups apart, the researchers used a discovery cohort of more than 95 patients, made up of 43 with Graves' ophthalmopathy and 57 with stable Graves' hyperthyroidism. Whether ophthalmopathy could be predicted prospectively was tested in an independent validation cohort made up of under 20 hyperthyroidism patients plus 17 patients who later progressed to ophthalmopathy. The approximately 100 discovery patients were randomly divided into training and test sets at a 7:3 ratio. In addition, the study compared T-cell repertoires in thyroid tissue and in blood from over 5 Graves' hyperthyroidism patients. After sampling, hyperthyroidism patients received methimazole starting at 30 mg daily, and ophthalmopathy patients received high-dose intravenous methylprednisolone. The paper reports TCR Vbeta CDR3 sequencing of 135 peripheral blood samples: 40 to 45 ophthalmopathy, over 70 hyperthyroidism and around 17 progressor patients. The paper as a whole reports these results and caveats: In validation, progression to ophthalmopathy was predicted by the model with nearly 71% sensitivity and roughly 76% specificity, a median of approximately 6.5 months before onset. In cross-validation, a model built on a 13 V-J signature told ophthalmopathy apart from stable hyperthyroidism with 87.88% sensitivity and roughly 82% specificity, and in testing the same model reached 80%/75%. Most expanded thyroid clonotypes (frequency above 0.001) were also detected in blood, a finding suggesting that blood repertoires may reflect thyroid immune responses. No statistical method was used to set the sample size in advance, and investigators knew the group allocation.

This clonotype has only a few counts. Its antigen has not been determined. The input lacks base qualities; no much larger clone sits a single base away. Stable Graves' hyperthyroidism was defined as no progression to ophthalmopathy during 18 months of follow-up. The hyperthyroidism patients were between 18 and 65 years old and newly diagnosed, with a disease duration of less than 2 months. The study excluded patients with uncontrolled infections, other autoimmune diseases, pregnancy or lactation. Clinical symptoms, serum thyroxine and TRAb, thyroid ultrasound, and orbital computed tomography formed the basis for the diagnoses. Ficoll-Paque density gradient centrifugation was used to isolate PBMCs from approximately 11 ml of fresh peripheral blood. Total RNA was extracted using Trizol reagent, and RNA quality was assessed on an Agilent 2100 Bioanalyzer. TCR beta CDR3 regions were amplified from RNA transcripts. A first-round RT-PCR of the TCR CDR3 used the HTBI primer set with the Qiagen OneStep RT-PCR kit. Libraries were constructed in a second round of multiplex PCR, after which size selection and purification were performed. The libraries were sequenced on an Illumina HiSeq2000 using paired-end 100 bp reads. Regarding the original processing steps: SOAPnuke was used to process the raw data, with reads discarded if the reads contained adapters or uncalled bases, had a mean Phred below 15, or lacked an exact constant-primer or identifier match. High-quality paired reads were merged with COPE v1.2.5, and unique nucleotide sequences were defined as clonotypes. MiTCR v1.1 was used to align clonotypes to the IMGT TRBV, TRBD and TRBJ reference segments. The analysis included only V-J combinations with a frequency above 0.0001, which together covered approximately 99% of the repertoires. The TCS score was defined as the ratio of F50 (clonal expansion) to E x V (chaos), calculated using BLOSUM62-based TCRdist between CDR3 peptides within each V-J. Welch's t-statistics and random forest reduced roughly 530 V-J features to fewer than 15, which were used in a naive Bayes classifier (R e1071). TCRdb reprocessing: public reads trimmed at Q25 with fastp, clones called with MiXCR, in-frame beta chains kept. Each entry merges the rows of one CDR3 protein and shows their most common DNA and genes. The V and J calls come from TCRdb's annotation, not from the publication. This sample holds about 590,000 distinct CDR3 sequences; 15% to 18% were observed only once. The ten biggest clones cover under 7.5% of the sample.

Inclusive of the bounding cysteine and phenylalanine, the CDR3 is 17 residues long. CDR3 DNA is the only sequence kept; it has 51 bases, read in frame from the first base. V is trimmed back by 10 bases and J by 7 bases, and the junction contains 22 bases that no gene match accounts for. The origin of this receptor is a woman in her twenties or thirties with Graves' hyperthyroidism. Material: blood. The rearranged chain carries TRBV12-3 or TRBV12-4 and TRBJ2-1; TRBD1 aligns with 7 central bases. The CDR3 amino acid sequence is: CANSQDRWIMVGNEQFF. The nucleotide sequence is given as TGTGCCAACAGCCAGGACAGGTGGATTATGGTTGGGAATGAGCAGTTCTTC.